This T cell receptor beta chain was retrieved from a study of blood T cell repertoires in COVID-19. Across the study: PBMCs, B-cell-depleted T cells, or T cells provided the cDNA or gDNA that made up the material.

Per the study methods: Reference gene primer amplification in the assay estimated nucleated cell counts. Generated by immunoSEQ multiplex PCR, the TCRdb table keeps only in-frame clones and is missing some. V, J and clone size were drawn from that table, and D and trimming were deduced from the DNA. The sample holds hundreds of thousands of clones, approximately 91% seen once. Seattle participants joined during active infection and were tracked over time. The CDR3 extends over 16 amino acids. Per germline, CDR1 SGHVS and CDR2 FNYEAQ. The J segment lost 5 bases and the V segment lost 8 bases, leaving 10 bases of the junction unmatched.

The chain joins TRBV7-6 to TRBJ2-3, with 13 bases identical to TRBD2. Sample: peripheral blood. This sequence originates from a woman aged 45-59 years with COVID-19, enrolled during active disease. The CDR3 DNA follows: TGTGCCAGCGCCAGACTAGCGGGGGGCCGGGGAGATACGCAGTATTTT. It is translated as CASARLAGGRGDTQYF. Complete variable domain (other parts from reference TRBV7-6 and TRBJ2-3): GAGVSQSPRYKVTKRGQDVALRCDPISGHVSLYWYRQALGQGPEFLTYFNYEAQQDKSGLPNDRFSAERPEGSISTLTIQRTEQRDSAMYRCASARLAGGRGDTQYFGPGTRLTVL.